The 17 T cell receptor beta chains given below trace back to one sample, sequenced in a study of CXCR3-negative and CXCR3-positive naive CD8 T cells. Notes on the study in general: CXCR3-positive naive cells carried more hydrophobic TRB CDR3s than CXCR3-negative naive cells did.

Their antigens remain unidentified. It was by 5' RACE with UMI labels that the TRB cDNA libraries were prepared. For each CDR3 protein, TCRdb gives one entry from its re-call of the 5' RACE reads, without DNA. This sample's clone table lists around 60,000 distinct CDR3 sequences. The specimen sequenced was naive CXCR3+ CD8+ T cells from blood. Documented subset: CD45RO-CCR7+CD27+CD95- naive CD8+ T cells expressing CXCR3 (TNR3+). All receptors derive from a human donor in good health. Some clones in this sample may be carry-over from other donors' samples.

CDR3 in amino acids: CASSPAGGYEQYF. This chain connects TRBV13 to TRBJ2-7; the D gene TCRdb calls, TRBD2, cannot be checked with no DNA. The CDR3 runs 13 residues. Germline lookup yields CDR1 PRHDT and CDR2 FYEKMQ (reference sequence).

This CDR3 is CASSAGGMNTEAFF. The chain employs TRBV10-2 and TRBJ1-1; TCRdb lists TRBD1, though no DNA is available to test this call. CDR1 and CDR2 from the germline V gene are WSHSY and SAAADI. The CDR3 loop spans 14 amino acids.

Here the CDR3 reads CASGVFPADTQYF. The J gene is TRBJ2-3, the V gene TRBV5-1; TCRdb calls TRBD1, which cannot be checked without DNA. CDR3 size: 13 residues. Germline CDR1 is SGHRS and CDR2 is YFSETQ.

The chain links TRBV7-9 to TRBJ2-7. The CDR3 spans 14 residues. Germline V gives CDR1 SEHNR, CDR2 FQNEAQ (reference sequence). The CDR3: CVSSLWGTSYEQYF.

This chain links TRBV27 with TRBJ2-7; absent DNA, TCRdb's TRBD2 call cannot be checked. Germline-derived CDR1 and CDR2 are MNHEY and SMNVEV (reference sequence). This CDR3 contains 11 residues. This CDR3 reads CASSSGSEQYF.

CDR3 sequence reads: CASSLMAETQYF. This rearrangement joins TRBV12-3 or TRBV12-4 to TRBJ2-5. The CDR3 runs to 12 residues.

This chain links TRBV4-3 with TRBJ2-1. CDR1 LGHNA and CDR2 YSLEER come from the germline V gene. The length of the CDR3 is 15 residues. The chain's CDR3 is CASSQDRSSYNEQFF.

The chain combines TRBV29-1 with TRBJ2-4; as DNA is missing, the TRBD1 call by TCRdb cannot be tested. The germline V gene encodes CDR1 SQVTM and CDR2 ANQGSEA. CDR3 length equals 13 residues. CDR3 residues: CSVERGAKNIQYF.

This chain joins TRBV5-4 and TRBJ2-1; the TRBD2 assignment by TCRdb is unverifiable without DNA. Germline CDR1 reads SGHNT; CDR2 reads YYREEE (reference sequence). CDR3 length: 18 residues. The CDR3 spells CASSLVVAAREGYNEQFF.

The rearrangement uses TRBV7-7 and TRBJ2-1. Germline values: CDR1 SSHAT, CDR2 FNYEAQ (reference sequence). CDR3 length: 13 residues. CDR3: CASSLNTGGEQFF.

The chain couples TRBV14 to TRBJ2-7; TCRdb's D call of TRBD1 is untestable without DNA. In germline, CDR1 is SGHDN, CDR2 FVKESK. The CDR3 runs 14 residues. The CDR3 spells CASSQTGINYEQYF.

This sequence joins TRBV27 and TRBJ2-1; TCRdb's assignment of TRBD1 cannot be checked, as there is no DNA. The CDR3 is 17 residues long. Germline CDR1 MNHEY, CDR2 SMNVEV (reference sequence). Here the CDR3 reads CASSLFSGGGIYNEQFF.

CDR3 protein: CASSPAGTRFPDTQYF. V and J are TRBV7-9 and TRBJ2-3; as DNA is missing, the TRBD2 call by TCRdb cannot be tested. Germline CDR1 and CDR2: SEHNR and FQNEAQ (reference sequence). This CDR3 comprises 16 residues.

The chain is built from TRBV4-2 and TRBJ2-5; no DNA is available, so the TRBD1 call from TCRdb remains unchecked. The germline V gene encodes CDR1 LGHNA and CDR2 YNFKEQ. The CDR3 is made up of 19 amino acids. The CDR3 protein is CASSQKPVGGGGVEETQYF.

The V gene is TRBV5-1, the J gene TRBJ2-7; TCRdb proposes TRBD2, but this gene call is untestable without DNA. The germline CDR1 and CDR2 sequences are SGHRS and YFSETQ. This CDR3 spans 15 amino acids. CDR3: CASSRGEGLLYEQYF.

The gene calls are TRBV27 and TRBJ2-1. From germline, CDR1 is MNHEY and CDR2 SMNVEV (reference sequence). The CDR3 consists of 11 residues. CDR3 protein: CASQWVDEQFF.

The chain is built from TRBV5-6 and TRBJ1-1; without DNA, the TCRdb call of TRBD1 cannot be checked. The CDR3 sequence is 12 residues long. Germline V gene lookup returns CDR1 SGHDT and CDR2 YYEEEE. CDR3 residues: CASSPGRNEAFF. The variable domain in full, completed from reference TRBV5-6 and TRBJ1-1, reads DAGVTQSPTHLIKTRGQQVTLRCSPKSGHDTVSWYQQALGQGPQFIFQYYEEEERQRGNFPDRFSGHQFPNYSSELNVNALLLGDSALYLCASSPGRNEAFFGQGTRLTVV.